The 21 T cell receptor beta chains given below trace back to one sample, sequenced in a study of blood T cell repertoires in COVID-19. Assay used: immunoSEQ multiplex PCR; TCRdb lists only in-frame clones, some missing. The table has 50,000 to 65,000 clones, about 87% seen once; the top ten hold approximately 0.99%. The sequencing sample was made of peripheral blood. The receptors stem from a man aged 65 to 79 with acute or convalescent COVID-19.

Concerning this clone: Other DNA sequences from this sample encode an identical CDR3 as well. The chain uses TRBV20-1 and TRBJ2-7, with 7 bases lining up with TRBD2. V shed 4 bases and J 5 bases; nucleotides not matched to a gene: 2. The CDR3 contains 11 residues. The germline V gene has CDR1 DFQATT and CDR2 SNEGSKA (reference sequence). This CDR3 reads CSATSGHEQYF. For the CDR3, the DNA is TGCAGTGCTACTAGCGGCCACGAGCAGTACTTC.

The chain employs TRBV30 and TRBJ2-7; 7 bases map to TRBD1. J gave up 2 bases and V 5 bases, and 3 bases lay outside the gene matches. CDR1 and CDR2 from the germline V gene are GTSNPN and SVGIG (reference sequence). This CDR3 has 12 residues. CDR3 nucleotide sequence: TGTGCCTGGGATGGGACAGCCTACGAGCAGTACTTC. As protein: CAWDGTAYEQYF.

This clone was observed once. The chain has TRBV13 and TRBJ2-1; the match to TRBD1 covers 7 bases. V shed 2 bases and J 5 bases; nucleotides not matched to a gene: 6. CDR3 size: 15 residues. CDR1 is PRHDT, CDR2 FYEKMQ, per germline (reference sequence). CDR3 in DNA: TGTGCCAGCAGCTTAAGGGGGCTAGTAAACAATGAGCAGTTCTTC. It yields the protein CASSLRGLVNNEQFF.

CDR3 DNA: TGTGCCATCACCGACGTCCAGGGCACTGAAGCTTTCTTT. The encoded protein is CAITDVQGTEAFF. V and J are TRBV10-3 and TRBJ1-1; D may be TRBD1 (5 bases). Trimming cost V 7 bases and J 4 bases, with 13 bases left between them. Germline CDR1 reads ENHRY; CDR2 reads SYGVKD. This CDR3 region has 13 residues.

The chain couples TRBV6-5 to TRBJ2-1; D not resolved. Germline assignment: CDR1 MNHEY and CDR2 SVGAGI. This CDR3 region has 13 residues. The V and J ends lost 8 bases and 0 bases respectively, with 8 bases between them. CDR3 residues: CASLLSSYNEQFF. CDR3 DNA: TGTGCCAGCCTTCTGAGCTCCTACAATGAGCAGTTCTTC.

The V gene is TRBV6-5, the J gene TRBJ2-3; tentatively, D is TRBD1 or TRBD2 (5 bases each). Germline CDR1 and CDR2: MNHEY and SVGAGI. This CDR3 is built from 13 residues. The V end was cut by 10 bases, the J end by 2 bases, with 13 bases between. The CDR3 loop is CATRERSTDTQYF. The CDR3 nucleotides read TGTGCCACCAGGGAGAGGTCCACAGATACGCAGTATTTT.

The CDR3 DNA sequence: TGTGCCAGCAGCCCCGAGGCAGGGGTCAGTGGCTACACCTTC. This translates into CASSPEAGVSGYTF. The chain has TRBV3-1 (or the pseudogene TRBV3-2) and TRBJ1-2, with D perhaps TRBD1 (6 bases). V was trimmed by 4 bases and J by 7 bases, leaving 16 bases between them. The germline CDR1 and CDR2 sequences are LGHDT and YNNKEL (reference sequence). The CDR3 is 14 residues long.

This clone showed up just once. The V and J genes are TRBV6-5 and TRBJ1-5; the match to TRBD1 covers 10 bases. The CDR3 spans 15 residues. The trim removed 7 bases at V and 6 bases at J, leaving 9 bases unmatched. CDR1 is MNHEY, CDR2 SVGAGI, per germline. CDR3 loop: CASTLDRGLVQPQHF. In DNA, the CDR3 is TGTGCCAGCACTCTCGACAGGGGGCTGGTTCAGCCCCAGCATTTT.

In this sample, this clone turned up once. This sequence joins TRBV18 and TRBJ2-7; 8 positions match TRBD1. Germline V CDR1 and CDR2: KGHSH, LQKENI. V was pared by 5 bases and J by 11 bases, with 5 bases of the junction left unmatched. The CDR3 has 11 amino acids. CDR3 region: CASSGPGQEYF. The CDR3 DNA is TGTGCCAGCTCAGGACCGGGACAGGAGTACTTC.

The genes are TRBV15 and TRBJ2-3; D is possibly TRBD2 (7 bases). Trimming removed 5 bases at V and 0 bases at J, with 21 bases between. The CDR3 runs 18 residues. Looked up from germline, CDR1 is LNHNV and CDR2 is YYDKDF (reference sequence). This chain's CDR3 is CATSRGAWERDSTDTQYF. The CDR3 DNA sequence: TGTGCCACCAGCCGGGGGGCCTGGGAGAGAGACAGCACAGATACGCAGTATTTT.

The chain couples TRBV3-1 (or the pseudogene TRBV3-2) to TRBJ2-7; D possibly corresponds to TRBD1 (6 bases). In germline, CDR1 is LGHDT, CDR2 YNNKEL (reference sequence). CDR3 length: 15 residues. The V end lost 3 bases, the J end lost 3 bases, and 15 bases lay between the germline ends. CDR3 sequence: CASSHIQGPNYEQYF. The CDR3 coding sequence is TGTGCCAGCAGCCATATACAGGGTCCCAACTACGAGCAGTACTTC.

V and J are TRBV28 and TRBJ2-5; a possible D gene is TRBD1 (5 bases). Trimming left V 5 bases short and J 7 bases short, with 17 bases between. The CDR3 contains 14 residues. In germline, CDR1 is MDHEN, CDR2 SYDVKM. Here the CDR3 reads CASSRQGSGGTQYF. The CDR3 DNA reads TGTGCCAGCAGTCGCCAGGGTTCCGGTGGGACCCAGTACTTC.

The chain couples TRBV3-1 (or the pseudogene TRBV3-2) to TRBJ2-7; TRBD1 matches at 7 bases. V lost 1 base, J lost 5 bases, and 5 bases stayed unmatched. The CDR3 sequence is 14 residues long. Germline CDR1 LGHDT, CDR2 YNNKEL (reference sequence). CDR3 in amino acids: CASSQGKGGNEQYF. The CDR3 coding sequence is TGTGCCAGCAGCCAAGGAAAAGGGGGCAACGAGCAGTACTTC.

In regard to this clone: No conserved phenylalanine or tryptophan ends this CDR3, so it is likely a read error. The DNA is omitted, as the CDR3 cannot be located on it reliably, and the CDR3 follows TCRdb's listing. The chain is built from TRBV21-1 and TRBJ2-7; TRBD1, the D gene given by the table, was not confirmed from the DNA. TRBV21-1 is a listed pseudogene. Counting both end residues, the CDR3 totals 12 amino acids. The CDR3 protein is CASSPPEGTGFY.

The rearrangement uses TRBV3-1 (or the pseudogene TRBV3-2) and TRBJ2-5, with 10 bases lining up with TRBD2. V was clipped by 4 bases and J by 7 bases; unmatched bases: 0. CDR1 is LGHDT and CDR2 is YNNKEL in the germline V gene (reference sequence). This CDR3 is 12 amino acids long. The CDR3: CASSRTSGTQYF. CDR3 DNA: TGTGCCAGCAGCCGGACTAGCGGGACCCAGTACTTC.

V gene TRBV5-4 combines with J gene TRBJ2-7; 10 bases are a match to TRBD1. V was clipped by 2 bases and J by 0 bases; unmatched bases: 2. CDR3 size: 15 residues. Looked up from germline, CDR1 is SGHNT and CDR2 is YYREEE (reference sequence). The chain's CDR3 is CASSFGQGGSYEQYF. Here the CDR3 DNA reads TGTGCCAGCAGCTTCGGACAGGGGGGCTCCTACGAGCAGTACTTC.

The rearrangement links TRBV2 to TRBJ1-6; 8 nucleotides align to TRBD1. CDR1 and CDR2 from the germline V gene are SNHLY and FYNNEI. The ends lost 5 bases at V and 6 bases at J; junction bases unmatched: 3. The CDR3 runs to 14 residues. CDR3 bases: TGTGCCAGCAGTATAGGACAGGGTAATTCACCCCTCCACTTT. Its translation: CASSIGQGNSPLHF.

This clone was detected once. The CDR3 here is CASSSTGQGGEQYF. In DNA, the CDR3 is TGCGCCAGCAGCTCTACTGGACAGGGCGGAGAGCAGTACTTC. The chain joins TRBV5-1 to TRBJ2-7, with 8 nucleotides matching TRBD1. With V trimmed by 3 bases and J by 7 bases, 9 bases remained unmatched. CDR1 SGHRS and CDR2 YFSETQ come from the germline V gene. The CDR3 extends over 14 amino acids.

In DNA form, the CDR3 reads TGTGCCAGCAGTCGGGGGAGGGTTGAAGCTTTCTTT. Translating it yields CASSRGRVEAFF. This chain links TRBV12-3 or TRBV12-4 with TRBJ1-1; a possible D gene is TRBD1 (5 bases). V shed 5 bases and J shed 7 bases, with 11 bases lying between them. This CDR3 is 12 amino acids long.

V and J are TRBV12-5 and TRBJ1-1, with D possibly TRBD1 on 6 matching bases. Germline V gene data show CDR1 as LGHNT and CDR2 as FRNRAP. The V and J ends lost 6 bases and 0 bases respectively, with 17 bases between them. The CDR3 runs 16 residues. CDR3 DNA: TGTGCTAGTGGCTCCGGACAGACTTCCTTGAACACTGAAGCTTTCTTT. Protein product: CASGSGQTSLNTEAFF.

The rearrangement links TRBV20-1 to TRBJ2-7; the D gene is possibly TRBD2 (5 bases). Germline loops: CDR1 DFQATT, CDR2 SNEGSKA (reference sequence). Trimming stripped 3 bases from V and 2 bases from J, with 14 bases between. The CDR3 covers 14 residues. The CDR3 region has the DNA TGCAGTGCTAGTCTGGCGGGTGGCCCCTACGAGCAGTACTTC. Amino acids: CSASLAGGPYEQYF.